The TCR beta chain under discussion was sequenced for a study of early stage breast cancer tumors. Assay: immunoSEQ multiplex PCR; the TCRdb copy retains only in-frame clones and omits some. The sample lists about 48,000 clones; 83% were seen once. Germline V gives CDR1 SGHTA, CDR2 FQGNSA. The CDR3 contains 15 residues. The V and J ends lost 1 base and 10 bases respectively, with 16 bases between them. The chain employs TRBV7-2 and TRBJ1-4, with D possibly matching TRBD1 (6 bases). Sequencing was done on a sample of blood. This sequence originates from a person aged 45 to 59 with breast cancer. The CDR3 region has the DNA TGTGCCAGCAGCTTAGAAAGAGGGGGGTTTGCAAAACTGTTTTTT. Its translation: CASSLERGGFAKLFF.